The TCR beta chain described here comes from a study of cytomegalovirus exposure and HLA in healthy donors. General study points: Analyzed later, association rates of TCRs varied across HLA loci, with DRB1 most and HLA-C fewest. Several of the most significant clusters were apparently associated with common viral pathogens in a later analysis.

The PCR had 60 Vbeta and 13 Jbeta primers. Produced via immunoSEQ multiplex PCR; TCRdb's table is partial and in-frame only. The data contain 150,000 to 200,000 clones, around 84% of them singletons. For this clone: The antigen is not known.

J was trimmed by 2 bases and V by 4 bases; bases with no gene match: 7. CDR3 length: 15 residues. Germline V gene lookup returns CDR1 SGDLS and CDR2 YYNGEE. This chain uses TRBV9 with TRBJ2-3, with 7 positions matching TRBD2. This TCR was sampled from a male donor in good health and CMV-seropositive. The specimen was PBMCs. The CDR3 is CASSTRGDYTDTQYF. CDR3 nucleotide sequence: TGTGCCAGCAGCACCCGAGGGGACTACACAGATACGCAGTATTTT.